The 16 T cell receptor beta chains in this list originate from one sample, sequenced in a study of blood T cell repertoires in COVID-19. TCRdb's table, derived via immunoSEQ multiplex PCR, lists solely in-frame clones and lacks some. The sample consists of 200,000 to 250,000 clones, around 81% of them appearing once. The source material was peripheral blood. These receptors were collected from a woman under 40 who had recovered from COVID-19.

This clone came up a few times. This sequence joins TRBV6-6 and TRBJ2-7; 8 nucleotides align to TRBD1. The germline V gene has CDR1 MNHNY and CDR2 SVGAGI (reference sequence). J gave up 4 bases and V 2 bases, and 4 bases lay outside the gene matches. The CDR3 is 14 amino acids. CDR3 sequence reads: CASSYKQGVYEQYF. DNA for the CDR3: TGTGCCAGCAGTTACAAACAGGGGGTTTACGAGCAGTACTTC.

This clone showed up just once. V gene TRBV7-7 combines with J gene TRBJ1-4, with D possibly being TRBD1 (5 bases). V was trimmed by 0 bases and J by 0 bases, leaving 8 bases between them. This CDR3 is 16 amino acids long. Germline CDR1 is SSHAT and CDR2 is FNYEAQ (reference sequence). For the CDR3, the DNA is TGTGCCAGCAGCTTAGCGCGGGGGGCAACTAATGAAAAACTGTTTTTT. Its protein product is CASSLARGATNEKLFF.

The rearrangement uses TRBV19 and TRBJ2-2; 8 nucleotides agree with TRBD1. The V gene's germline CDR1 is LNHDA and CDR2 SQIVND (reference sequence). The CDR3 has 17 amino acids. The ends lost 5 bases at V and 5 bases at J; junction bases unmatched: 13. CDR3 bases: TGTGCCAGTAGTTTCGGGACAGGTCGAGGGAATACCGGGGAGCTGTTTTTT. It encodes CASSFGTGRGNTGELFF.

V gene TRBV6-6 combines with J gene TRBJ2-7; 8 nucleotides line up with TRBD2. Germline V gene lookup returns CDR1 MNHNY and CDR2 SVGAGI (reference sequence). The CDR3 length is 15 residues. V shed 7 bases, J shed 3 bases, and the junction held 11 bases outside the gene matches. The CDR3 coding sequence is TGTGCCAGCATTGCCCGCGGGGGGCAGGACTACGAGCAGTACTTC. It is translated as CASIARGGQDYEQYF.

The chain combines TRBV10-3 with TRBJ2-2; 11 positions match TRBD2. Germline values: CDR1 ENHRY, CDR2 SYGVKD. J lost 0 bases, V lost 5 bases, and 5 bases had no gene match. CDR3 length equals 17 residues. The CDR3 loop is CAISLGSGRANTGELFF. The CDR3, as DNA: TGTGCCATCAGTCTGGGTAGCGGGAGGGCGAACACCGGGGAGCTGTTTTTT.

In DNA, the CDR3 is TGTGCCAGCAGCCGGGGACCGGGACTAGTATTTTCCTACGAGCAGTACTTC. It encodes CASSRGPGLVFSYEQYF. The chain combines TRBV3-1 (or the pseudogene TRBV3-2) with TRBJ2-7, with TRBD2 matching 8 bases. The CDR3 is made up of 17 amino acids. The germline CDR1 and CDR2 sequences are LGHDT and YNNKEL (reference sequence). Trimming took 4 bases from V and 1 from J; bases not matched to a gene: 12.

This clone appeared a single time. The chain joins TRBV5-1 to TRBJ2-2, with D possibly TRBD2 on 5 matching bases. Germline loops: CDR1 SGHRS, CDR2 YFSETQ. The CDR3 spans 16 residues. Trimming stripped 1 base from V and 2 bases from J, with 12 bases between. This CDR3 is CASSLSAGGNTGELFF. The CDR3 nucleotides are TGCGCCAGCAGCTTGTCCGCAGGAGGCAACACCGGGGAGCTGTTTTTT.

V and J are TRBV5-8 and TRBJ2-3; D is unresolved. Germline CDR1 and CDR2: SGHTS and YDEGEE. V was pared by 1 base and J by 2 bases, with 8 bases between. The CDR3 extends over 14 amino acids. The DNA for the CDR3 is TGTGCCAGCAGCTTGAAACAGCACACAGATACGCAGTATTTT. Translation: CASSLKQHTDTQYF. Supplemented by reference TRBV5-8 and TRBJ2-3, the full variable domain reads EAGVTQSPTHLIKTRGQQATLRCSPISGHTSVYWYQQALGLGLQFLLWYDEGEERNRGNFPPRFSGRQFPNYSSELNVNALELEDSALYLCASSLKQHTDTQYFGPGTRLTVL.

V and J are TRBV3-1 (or the pseudogene TRBV3-2) and TRBJ1-2; D not resolved. The V gene lost 1 base and the J gene lost 1 base, with 22 bases spanning the gap. The CDR3 spans 19 residues. Looked up from germline, CDR1 is LGHDT and CDR2 is YNNKEL (reference sequence). DNA of the CDR3: TGTGCCAGCAGCCAAGGGACGGAGGCTGTCCGGGAACTTAACTATGGCTACACCTTC. Translating it yields CASSQGTEAVRELNYGYTF.

On this clone itself: The identical CDR3 is also encoded by other nucleotide sequences in the sample. The chain uses TRBV28 and TRBJ1-2; TRBD1 matches at 8 bases. Germline CDR1 reads MDHEN; CDR2 reads SYDVKM. With V trimmed by 5 bases and J by 4 bases, 3 bases remained unmatched. This CDR3 region has 13 residues. CDR3: CASSPTGGYGYTF. The CDR3 bases are TGTGCCAGCAGTCCCACAGGGGGCTATGGCTACACCTTC.

The V and J genes are TRBV15 and TRBJ1-2; D remains unclear. Germline V gives CDR1 LNHNV, CDR2 YYDKDF (reference sequence). The CDR3 loop spans 13 amino acids. The germline V and J ends were trimmed by 3 bases and 8 bases, with 13 bases remaining between them. CDR3 sequence: CATSREASRGYTF. The CDR3 nucleotides read TGTGCCACCAGCAGGGAGGCAAGTCGGGGCTACACCTTC.

V is TRBV28 and J is TRBJ2-1; 12 bases align to TRBD2. The CDR3 covers 13 residues. Germline assignment: CDR1 MDHEN and CDR2 SYDVKM. With V trimmed by 9 bases and J by 6 bases, 3 bases remained unmatched. CDR3 nucleotide sequence: TGTGCCAGTCGACTAGCGGGAGTCAATGAGCAGTTCTTC. Amino acid sequence: CASRLAGVNEQFF.

The V and J genes are TRBV5-5 and TRBJ2-2; TRBD1 aligns across 8 bases. V was clipped by 4 bases and J by 4 bases; unmatched bases: 6. The germline V gene encodes CDR1 SGHKS and CDR2 YYEKEE (reference sequence). This CDR3 has 15 amino acids. The CDR3 region is CASSIRDRPTGELFF. The DNA of the CDR3 is TGTGCCAGCAGCATCCGGGACAGGCCCACCGGGGAGCTGTTTTTT.

The chain uses TRBV5-4 and TRBJ2-3; 10 bases fit TRBD2. The V gene's germline CDR1 is SGHNT and CDR2 YYREEE (reference sequence). CDR3 length: 19 amino acids. With V trimmed by 0 bases and J by 0 bases, 10 bases remained unmatched. The CDR3 is CASSLAASGGLWSTDTQYF. In nucleotides, the CDR3 is TGTGCCAGCAGCTTGGCGGCTAGCGGGGGCCTTTGGAGCACAGATACGCAGTATTTT. The full variable domain, completed using reference TRBV5-4 and TRBJ2-3, is ETGVTQSPTHLIKTRGQQVTLRCSSQSGHNTVSWYQQALGQGPQFIFQYYREEENGRGNFPPRFSGLQFPNYSSELNVNALELDDSALYLCASSLAASGGLWSTDTQYFGPGTRLTVL.

J is TRBJ2-7 and V is TRBV29-1; possible D gene TRBD2, 6 bases. Trimming shortened V by 0 bases and J by 6 bases, and 15 bases separated the two germline ends. The germline V gene has CDR1 SQVTM and CDR2 ANQGSEA. The CDR3 covers 14 residues. CDR3 sequence: CSVEDPPGVREQYF. The CDR3 nucleotides read TGCAGCGTTGAAGATCCACCGGGAGTACGCGAGCAGTACTTC.

This clone was observed many times. The chain carries TRBV5-1 and TRBJ1-2, with TRBD1 matching 12 bases. The junction had 9 bases not matched to a gene; V was cut back by 3 bases and J by 6 bases. Germline values: CDR1 SGHRS, CDR2 YFSETQ. The CDR3 totals 16 residues. The CDR3 coding sequence is TGCGCCAGCAGCTCATCCGGGACAGGGGGCTTTCATGGCTACACCTTC. Protein sequence: CASSSSGTGGFHGYTF.